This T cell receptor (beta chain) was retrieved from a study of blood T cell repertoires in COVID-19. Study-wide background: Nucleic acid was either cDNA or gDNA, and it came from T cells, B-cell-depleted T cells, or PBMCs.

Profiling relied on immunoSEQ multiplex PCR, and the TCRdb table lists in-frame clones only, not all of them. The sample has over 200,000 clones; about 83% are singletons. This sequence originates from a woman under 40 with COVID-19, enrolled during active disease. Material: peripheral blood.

The CDR3 spells CASTGQGTTEAFF. Here the CDR3 DNA reads TGTGCCAGCACAGGACAGGGGACGACTGAAGCTTTCTTT. The chain links TRBV28 to TRBJ1-1; 9 bases are a match to TRBD1. With V trimmed by 7 bases and J by 5 bases, 5 bases remained unmatched. Germline V gene sequence: CDR1 MDHEN, CDR2 SYDVKM. The CDR3 is made up of 13 amino acids. The full variable domain, its missing parts supplied by reference TRBV28 and TRBJ1-1, is DVKVTQSSRYLVKRTGEKVFLECVQDMDHENMFWYRQDPGLGLRLIYFSYDVKMKEKGDIPEGYSVSREKKERFSLILESASTNQTSMYLCASTGQGTTEAFFGQGTRLTVV.